The present TCR beta chain was sequenced within a study of T cell clusters in autoimmune cytopenias. The wider study: A median of about 52,000 TRB reads per sample yielded a median around 2,500 distinct clonotypes.

One tube held mixed TRB-A and TRB-B primer pools for touch-down PCR. From the multiplex PCR reads, TCRdb lists one entry per CDR3 protein and no DNA. Its clone listing holds some 8,000 distinct CDR3 sequences. CDR1 GTSNPN and CDR2 SVGIG come from the germline V gene (reference sequence). CDR3 length: 15 residues. General study results and limits: TRB repertoire shifts in secondary cytopenia and chronic lymphocytic leukemia mostly reflected lymphoma, not autoimmunity. The cluster-lack signature was not seen for secondary cytopenia versus chronic lymphocytic leukemia.

Its frequency marks this clonotype as medium-sized (0.01 to 0.1%). Its antigen is not identified. Some 40,000 genome equivalents of blood DNA were amplified for TRB. This clonotype was obtained from a human donor with an autoimmune cytopenia or autoimmune hepatitis (not recorded which). The rearrangement links TRBV30 to TRBJ2-2; absent DNA, TCRdb's TRBD1 call cannot be checked. Input material: peripheral blood. The CDR3 is CAWSAKDRDAGELFF.